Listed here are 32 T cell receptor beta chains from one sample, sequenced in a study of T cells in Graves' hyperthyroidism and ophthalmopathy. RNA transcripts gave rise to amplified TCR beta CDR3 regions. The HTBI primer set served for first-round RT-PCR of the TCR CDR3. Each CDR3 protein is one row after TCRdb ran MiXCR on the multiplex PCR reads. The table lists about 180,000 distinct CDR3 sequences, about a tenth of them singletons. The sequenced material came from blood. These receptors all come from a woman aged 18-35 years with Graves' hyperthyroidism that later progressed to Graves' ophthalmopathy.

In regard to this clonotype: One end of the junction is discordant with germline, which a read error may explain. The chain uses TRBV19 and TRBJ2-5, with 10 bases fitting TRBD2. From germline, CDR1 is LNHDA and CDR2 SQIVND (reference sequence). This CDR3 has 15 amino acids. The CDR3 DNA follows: TGTGCCAATAGTGGAGGGCTAGCGGGAGCGGAGACCCAGTACTTC. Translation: CANSGGLAGAETQYF.

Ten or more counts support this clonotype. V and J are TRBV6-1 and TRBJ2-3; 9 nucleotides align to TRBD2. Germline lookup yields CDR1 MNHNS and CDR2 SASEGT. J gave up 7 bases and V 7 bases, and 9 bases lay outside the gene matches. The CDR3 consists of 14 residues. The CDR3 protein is CASKPGGGANTQYF. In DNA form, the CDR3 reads TGTGCCAGCAAGCCGGGCGGGGGGGCGAATACGCAGTATTTT.

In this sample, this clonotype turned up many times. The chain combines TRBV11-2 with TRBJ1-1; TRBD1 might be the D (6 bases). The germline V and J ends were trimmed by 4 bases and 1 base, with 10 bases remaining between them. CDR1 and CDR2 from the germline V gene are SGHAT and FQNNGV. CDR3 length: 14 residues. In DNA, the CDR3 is TGTGCCAGCAGCTCCCGGACAGAGAACACTGAAGCTTTCTTT. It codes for CASSSRTENTEAFF. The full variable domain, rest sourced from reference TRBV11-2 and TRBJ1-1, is EAGVAQSPRYKIIEKRQSVAFWCNPISGHATLYWYQQILGQGPKLLIQFQNNGVVDDSQLPKDRFSAERLKGVDSTLKIQPAKLEDSAVYLCASSSRTENTEAFFGQGTRLTVV.

CDR3 in DNA: TGTGCCATCAGTTCCCGGGACAGGGGTTACAATGAGCAGTTCTTC. This gives the protein CAISSRDRGYNEQFF. The rearrangement joins TRBV10-3 to TRBJ2-1; 10 bases line up with TRBD1. The germline CDR1 and CDR2 sequences are ENHRY and SYGVKD. J gave up 4 bases and V 5 bases, and 5 bases lay outside the gene matches. CDR3 length: 15 residues.

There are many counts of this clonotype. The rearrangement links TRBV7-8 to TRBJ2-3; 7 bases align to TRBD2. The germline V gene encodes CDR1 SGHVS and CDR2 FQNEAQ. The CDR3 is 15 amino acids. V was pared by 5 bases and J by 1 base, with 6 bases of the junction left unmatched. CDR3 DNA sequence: TGTGCCAGCAGCGGCCGGGACTACGGCACAGATACGCAGTATTTT. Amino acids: CASSGRDYGTDTQYF.

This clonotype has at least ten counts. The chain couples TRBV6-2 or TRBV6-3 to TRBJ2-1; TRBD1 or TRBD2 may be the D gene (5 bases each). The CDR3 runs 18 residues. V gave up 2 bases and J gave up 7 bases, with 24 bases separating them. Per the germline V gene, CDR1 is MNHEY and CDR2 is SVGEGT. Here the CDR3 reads CASSYPNTGTPFENEQFF. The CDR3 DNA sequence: TGTGCCAGCAGTTACCCAAATACCGGGACCCCCTTCGAGAATGAGCAGTTCTTC.

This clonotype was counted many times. The CDR3 spells CASSSDRKTQYF. CDR3 DNA: TGTGCCAGCAGCTCGGACAGAAAGACCCAGTACTTC. V gene TRBV13 combines with J gene TRBJ2-5, with a possible D match to TRBD1 (6 bases). The CDR3 is 12 amino acids. The V gene lost 4 bases and the J gene lost 6 bases, with 9 bases spanning the gap. Looked up from germline, CDR1 is PRHDT and CDR2 is FYEKMQ (reference sequence).

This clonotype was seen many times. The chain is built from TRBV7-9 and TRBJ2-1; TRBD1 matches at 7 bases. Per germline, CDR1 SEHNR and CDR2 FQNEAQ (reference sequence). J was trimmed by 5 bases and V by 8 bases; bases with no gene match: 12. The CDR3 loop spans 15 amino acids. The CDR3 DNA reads TGTGCCAGCTCCCTTCAGGGGGTTAGTAACAATGAGCAGTTCTTC. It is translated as CASSLQGVSNNEQFF.

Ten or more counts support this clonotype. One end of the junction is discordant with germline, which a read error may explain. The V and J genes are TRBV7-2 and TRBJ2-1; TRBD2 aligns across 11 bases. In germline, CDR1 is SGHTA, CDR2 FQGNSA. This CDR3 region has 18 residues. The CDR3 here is CASSGGTSGPKRYNEQFF. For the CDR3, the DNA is TGTGCCAGCAGCGGGGGGACTAGCGGTCCCAAGCGGTACAATGAGCAATTCTTC.

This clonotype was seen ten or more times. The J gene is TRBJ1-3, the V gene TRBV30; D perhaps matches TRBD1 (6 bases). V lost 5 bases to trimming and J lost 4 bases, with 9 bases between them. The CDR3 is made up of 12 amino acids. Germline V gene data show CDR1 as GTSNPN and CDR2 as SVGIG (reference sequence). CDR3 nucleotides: TGTGCCTGGGACAGGTTGGGAAACACCATATATTTT. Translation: CAWDRLGNTIYF.

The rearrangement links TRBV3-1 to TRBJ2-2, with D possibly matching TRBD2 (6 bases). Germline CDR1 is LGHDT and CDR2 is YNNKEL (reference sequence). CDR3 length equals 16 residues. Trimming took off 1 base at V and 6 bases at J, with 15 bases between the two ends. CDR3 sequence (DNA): TGTGCCAGCAGCCAAGCGGCTTTTAGCGGCCCCGGGGAGCTGTTTTTT. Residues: CASSQAAFSGPGELFF.

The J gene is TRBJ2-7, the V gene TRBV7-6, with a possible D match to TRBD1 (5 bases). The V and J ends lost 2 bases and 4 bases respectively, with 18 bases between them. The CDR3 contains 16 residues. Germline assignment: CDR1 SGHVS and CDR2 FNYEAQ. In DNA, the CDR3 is TGTGCCAGCAGCTTATTTTTGTCAGGGTCCCCTTACGAGCAGTACTTC. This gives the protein CASSLFLSGSPYEQYF. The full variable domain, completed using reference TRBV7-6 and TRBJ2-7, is GAGVSQSPRYKVTKRGQDVALRCDPISGHVSLYWYRQALGQGPEFLTYFNYEAQQDKSGLPNDRFSAERPEGSISTLTIQRTEQRDSAMYRCASSLFLSGSPYEQYFGPGTRLTVT.

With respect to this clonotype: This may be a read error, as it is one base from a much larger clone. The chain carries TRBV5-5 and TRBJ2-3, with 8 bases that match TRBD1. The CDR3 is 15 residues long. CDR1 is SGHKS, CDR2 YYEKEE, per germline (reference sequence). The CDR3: CASSSGQAYTDTQCF. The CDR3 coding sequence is TGTGCCAGCAGCTCGGGACAGGCGTATACAGATACGCAGTGTTTT.

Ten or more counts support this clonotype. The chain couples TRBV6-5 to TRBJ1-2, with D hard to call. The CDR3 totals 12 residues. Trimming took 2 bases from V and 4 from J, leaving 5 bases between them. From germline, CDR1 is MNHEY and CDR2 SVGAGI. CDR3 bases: TGTGCCAGCAGTTACGACTCCTATGGCTACACCTTC. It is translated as CASSYDSYGYTF.

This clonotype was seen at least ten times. CDR3 coding DNA: TGTGCCAGCAGTTTACGGGTCGGCGTAAACACTGAAGCTTTCTTT. It codes for CASSLRVGVNTEAFF. The chain is built from TRBV12-3 or TRBV12-4 and TRBJ1-1; D not resolved. Trimming shortened V by 2 bases and J by 2 bases, and 12 bases separated the two germline ends. The CDR3 sequence is 15 residues long.

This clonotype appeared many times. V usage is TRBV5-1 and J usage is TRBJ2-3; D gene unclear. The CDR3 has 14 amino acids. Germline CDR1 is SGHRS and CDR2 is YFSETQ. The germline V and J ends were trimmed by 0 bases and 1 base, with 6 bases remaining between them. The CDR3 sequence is CASSLGDRTDTQYF. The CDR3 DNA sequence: TGCGCCAGCAGCTTGGGGGATCGCACAGATACGCAGTATTTT.

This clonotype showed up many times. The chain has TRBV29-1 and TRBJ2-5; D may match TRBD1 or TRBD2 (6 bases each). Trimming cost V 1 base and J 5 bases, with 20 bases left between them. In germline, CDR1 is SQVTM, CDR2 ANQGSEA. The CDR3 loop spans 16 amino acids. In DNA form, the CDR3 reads TGCAGCGTTGAAGCCTCGTCATGGGGGGCGCGGGAGACCCAGTACTTC. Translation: CSVEASSWGARETQYF.

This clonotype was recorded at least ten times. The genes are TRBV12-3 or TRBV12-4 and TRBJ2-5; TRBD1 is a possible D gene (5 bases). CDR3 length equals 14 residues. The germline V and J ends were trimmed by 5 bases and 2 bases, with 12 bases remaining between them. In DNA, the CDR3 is TGTGCCAGCAGTCCAAGGGGTAAACAAGAGACCCAGTACTTC. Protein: CASSPRGKQETQYF.

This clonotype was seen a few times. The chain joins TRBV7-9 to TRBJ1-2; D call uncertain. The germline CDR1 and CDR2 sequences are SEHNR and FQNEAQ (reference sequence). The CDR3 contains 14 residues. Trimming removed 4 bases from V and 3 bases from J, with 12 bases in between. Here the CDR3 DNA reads TGTGCCAGCAGCTACCCCAGAGAAGACTATGGCTACACCTTC. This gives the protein CASSYPREDYGYTF.

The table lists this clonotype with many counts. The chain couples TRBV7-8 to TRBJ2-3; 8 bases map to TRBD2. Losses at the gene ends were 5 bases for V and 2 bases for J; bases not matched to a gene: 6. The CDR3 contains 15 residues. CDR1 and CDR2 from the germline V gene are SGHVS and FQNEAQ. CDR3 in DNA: TGTGCCAGCAGCCCAGGGCGGGGGGTCACAGATACGCAGTATTTT. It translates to CASSPGRGVTDTQYF.

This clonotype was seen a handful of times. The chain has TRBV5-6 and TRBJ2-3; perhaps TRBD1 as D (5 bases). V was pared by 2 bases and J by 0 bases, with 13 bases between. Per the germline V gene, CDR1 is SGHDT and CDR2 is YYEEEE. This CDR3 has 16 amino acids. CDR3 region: CASSLGHDSSTDTQYF. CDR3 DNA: TGTGCCAGCAGCTTAGGACACGACAGTAGCACAGATACGCAGTATTTT. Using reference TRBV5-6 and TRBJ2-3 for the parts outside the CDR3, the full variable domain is DAGVTQSPTHLIKTRGQQVTLRCSPKSGHDTVSWYQQALGQGPQFIFQYYEEEERQRGNFPDRFSGHQFPNYSSELNVNALLLGDSALYLCASSLGHDSSTDTQYFGPGTRLTVL.

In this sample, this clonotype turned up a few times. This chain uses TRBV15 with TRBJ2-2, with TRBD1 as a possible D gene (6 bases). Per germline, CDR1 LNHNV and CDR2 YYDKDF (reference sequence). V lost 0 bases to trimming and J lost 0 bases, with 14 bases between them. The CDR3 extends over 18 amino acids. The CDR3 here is CATSRDILRGTNTGELFF. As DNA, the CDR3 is TGTGCCACCAGCAGAGATATTTTAAGGGGGACGAACACCGGGGAGCTGTTTTTT. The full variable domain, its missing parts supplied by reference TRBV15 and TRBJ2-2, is DAMVIQNPRYQVTQFGKPVTLSCSQTLNHNVMYWYQQKSSQAPKLLFHYYDKDFNNEADTPDNFQSRRPNTSFCFLDIRSPGLGDTAMYLCATSRDILRGTNTGELFFGEGSRLTVL.

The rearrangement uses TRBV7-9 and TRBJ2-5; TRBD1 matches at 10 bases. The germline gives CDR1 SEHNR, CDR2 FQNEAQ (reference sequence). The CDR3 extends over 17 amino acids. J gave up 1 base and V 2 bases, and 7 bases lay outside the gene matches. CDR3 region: CASSLPIRTGGQETQYF. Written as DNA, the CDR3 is TGTGCCAGCAGCTTACCTATAAGGACAGGGGGCCAAGAGACCCAGTACTTC.

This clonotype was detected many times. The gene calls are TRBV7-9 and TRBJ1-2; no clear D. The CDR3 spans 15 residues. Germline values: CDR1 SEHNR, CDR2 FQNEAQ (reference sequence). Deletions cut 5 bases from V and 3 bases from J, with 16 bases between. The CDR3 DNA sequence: TGTGCCAGCAGCCGGAAGCCCGAACACGACTATGGCTACACCTTC. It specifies CASSRKPEHDYGYTF.

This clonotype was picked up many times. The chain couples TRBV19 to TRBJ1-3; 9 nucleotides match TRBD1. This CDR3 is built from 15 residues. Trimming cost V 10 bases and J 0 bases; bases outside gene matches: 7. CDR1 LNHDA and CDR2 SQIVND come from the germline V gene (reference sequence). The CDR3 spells CATADRGSSGNTIYF. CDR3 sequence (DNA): TGTGCCACTGCGGACAGGGGTAGCTCTGGAAACACCATATATTTT.

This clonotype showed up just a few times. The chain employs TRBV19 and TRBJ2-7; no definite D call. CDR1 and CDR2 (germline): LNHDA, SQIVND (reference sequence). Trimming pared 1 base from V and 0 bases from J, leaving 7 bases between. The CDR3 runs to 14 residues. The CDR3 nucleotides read TGTGCCAGTAGTATAGCGGCGGTCTCCTACGAGCAGTACTTC. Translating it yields CASSIAAVSYEQYF.

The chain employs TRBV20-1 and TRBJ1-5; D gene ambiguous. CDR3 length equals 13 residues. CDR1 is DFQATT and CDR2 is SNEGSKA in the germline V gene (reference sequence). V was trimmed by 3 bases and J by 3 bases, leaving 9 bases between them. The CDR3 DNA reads TGCAGTGCTAGCGCACAGCCCAATCAGCCCCAGCATTTT. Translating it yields CSASAQPNQPQHF.

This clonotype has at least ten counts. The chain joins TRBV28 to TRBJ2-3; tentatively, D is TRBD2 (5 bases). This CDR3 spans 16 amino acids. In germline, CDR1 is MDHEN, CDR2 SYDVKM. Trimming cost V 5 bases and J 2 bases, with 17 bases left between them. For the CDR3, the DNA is TGTGCCAGCAGTCTAGACCCTTACGGGGACACAGATACGCAGTATTTT. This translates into CASSLDPYGDTDTQYF. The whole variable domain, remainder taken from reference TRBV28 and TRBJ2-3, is DVKVTQSSRYLVKRTGEKVFLECVQDMDHENMFWYRQDPGLGLRLIYFSYDVKMKEKGDIPEGYSVSREKKERFSLILESASTNQTSMYLCASSLDPYGDTDTQYFGPGTRLTVL.

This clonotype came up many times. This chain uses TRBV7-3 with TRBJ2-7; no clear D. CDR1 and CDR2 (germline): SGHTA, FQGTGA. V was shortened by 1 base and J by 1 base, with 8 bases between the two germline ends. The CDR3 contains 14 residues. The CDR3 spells CASSLMGNSYEQYF. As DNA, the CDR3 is TGTGCCAGCAGCTTAATGGGGAATTCCTACGAGCAGTACTTC. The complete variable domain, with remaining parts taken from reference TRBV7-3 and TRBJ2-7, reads GAGVSQTPSNKVTEKGKYVELRCDPISGHTALYWYRQSLGQGPEFLIYFQGTGAADDSGLPNDRFFAVRPEGSVSTLKIQRTERGDSAVYLCASSLMGNSYEQYFGPGTRLTVT.

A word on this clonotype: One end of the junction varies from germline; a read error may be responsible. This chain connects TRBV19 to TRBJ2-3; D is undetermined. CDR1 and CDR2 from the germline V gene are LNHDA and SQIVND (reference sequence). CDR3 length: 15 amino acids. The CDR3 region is CAGSIRQDHVDTQYF. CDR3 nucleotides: TGTGCCGGTAGTATCCGCCAGGACCATGTGGATACGCAGTATTTT.

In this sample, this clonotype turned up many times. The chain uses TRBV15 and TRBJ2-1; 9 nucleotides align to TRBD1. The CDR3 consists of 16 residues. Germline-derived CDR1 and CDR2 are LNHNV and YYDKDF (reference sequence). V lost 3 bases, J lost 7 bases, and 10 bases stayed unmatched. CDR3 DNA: TGTGCCACCAGCAGTTATAAGGACAGGGGAAGGAATGAGCAGTTCTTC. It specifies CATSSYKDRGRNEQFF.

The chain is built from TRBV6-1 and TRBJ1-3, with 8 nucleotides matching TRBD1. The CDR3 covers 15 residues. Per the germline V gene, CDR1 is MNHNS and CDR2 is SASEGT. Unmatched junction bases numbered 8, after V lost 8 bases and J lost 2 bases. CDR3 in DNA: TGTGCCAGCGGAGGACAGGGAATACCTGGAAACACCATATATTTT. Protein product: CASGGQGIPGNTIYF.